The rows below give T cell receptor beta chains drawn from one sample of a study of response to subunit inactivated influenza vaccine. A single record per CDR3 protein comes from TCRdb applying MiXCR to the RT-PCR reads. The sample contains about 190,000 distinct CDR3 sequences, approximately 15% of which appear only once. The specimen was CD8+ T cells sorted from PBMCs, collected approximately 5 days after vaccination. The origin of the receptors is a man aged 50-60 years who received an inactivated influenza vaccine. Both conserved end residues are part of each CDR3.

TRBJ2-5 | TRBV27 | CASSPDRRQETQYF
TRBJ2-1 | TRBV7-9 | CASSEDGGALNEQFF
TRBJ2-3 | TRBV20-1 | CCAIKLAGDSGDTQYF
TRBJ2-2 | TRBV11-3 | CASSSSNSDHRELFF
TRBJ2-7 | TRBV29-1 | CSVYIDEQYF
TRBJ2-7 | TRBV29-1 | CSVATGGYEQYF
TRBJ2-3 | TRBV7-8 | CASSHQIAGGTDTQYF
TRBJ2-3 | TRBV28 | CASSLRQGPDTQYF
TRBJ2-7 | TRBV5-1 | CASSLAGLEQYF
TRBJ2-1 | TRBV24-1 | CATSDSETQDRFYNEQFF
TRBJ2-3 | TRBV7-9 | CASSLDWTASTDTQYF
TRBJ2-1 | TRBV4-3 | CASSLLTGYNEQFF
TRBJ2-2 | TRBV7-8 | CASSLVSGELFF
TRBJ2-7 | TRBV25-1 | CASGAPVDF
TRBJ1-1 | TRBV11-2 | CASSFPETGLNTEAFF
TRBJ2-2 | TRBV6-1 | CASTGRGGTAGELFF
TRBJ1-4 | TRBV5-5 | CASSFHAGEKLFF
TRBJ1-1 | TRBV11-1 | CASSWDISNTEAFF
TRBJ1-6 | TRBV20-1 | CSARVGTNRGNSPLHF
TRBJ2-7 | TRBV15 | CATSRDWTQGRFSYEQYF
TRBJ2-7 | TRBV5-5 | CASSYGTGAYSPFYEQYF
TRBJ2-2 | TRBV29-1 | CSVEFRLGNTGELFF
TRBJ2-1 | TRBV10-3 | CAISDGTGGSYNEQFF
TRBJ2-7 | TRBV4-3 | CASSQDTGQGYEQYF
TRBJ2-7 | TRBV5-1 | CASSLGLAGINEQYF
TRBJ2-3 | TRBV12-3/TRBV12-4 | CASRINREVGQYF
TRBJ2-3 | TRBV28 | CASSLATSGSTDTQYF
TRBJ2-1 | TRBV29-1 | CSVEGVLGGLALYNEQFF
TRBJ2-7 | TRBV7-8 | CASSLATGVMGEQYF
TRBJ2-7 | TRBV5-6 | CASSSDQGVREQYF
TRBJ2-5 | TRBV20-1 | CSASFWDRGRETQYF
TRBJ1-1 | TRBV29-1 | CSVEAGLNTEAFF
TRBJ2-3 | TRBV29-1 | CSVDRTGSLTDTQYF
TRBJ1-1 | TRBV30 | CAWSVLGGTEAFF
TRBJ2-3 | TRBV20-1 | CSAMTGGHDTQYF
TRBJ2-3 | TRBV7-3 | CASSLSLAGGDTQYF
TRBJ1-2 | TRBV15 | CATSRDLGSYGYTF
TRBJ1-5 | TRBV30 | CAWSWTGGSQPQHF
TRBJ2-2 | TRBV29-1 | CSVREGTGELFF
TRBJ1-2 | TRBV9 | CASSVDPGHGYTF
TRBJ2-3 | TRBV6-5 | CASSSMTRRADTQYF
TRBJ2-5 | TRBV29-1 | CSTRPVKETQYF
TRBJ2-1 | TRBV15 | CATSRRTNEQFF
TRBJ2-5 | TRBV12-3/TRBV12-4 | CASSLRGTVQETQYF
TRBJ1-1 | TRBV7-9 | CASSLGGDRGEAFF